This record looks at one T cell receptor (beta chain) sequence and its context. Its antigen is unknown. Base qualities were left out, and no much larger clone turns up one base away. The label giving this sample's time point can be read as: around 26 weeks on oral tofacitinib. This specimen's treatment or condition label, interpreted: oral pan-JAK inhibitor, 5-10 mg twice daily. Lesional scalp punch biopsies and peripheral blood were collected from alopecia areata patients. PBMCs were isolated by density centrifugation and stained for CD3, CD4 and CD8, and CD4+ and CD8+ T cells were sorted on a FACSAria. Library generation was performed with the immunoSEQ multiplex PCR assay. RNA was extracted from all samples and reverse transcribed into cDNA, which served as template for TCR sequencing. First-strand cDNA was synthesized with SuperScript III using a 2:1 mix of oligo-dT and random hexamers. A synthetic immune receptor repertoire was used to assess amplification bias, and residual bias was removed computationally. On the authors' methods: Raw reads were preprocessed to remove errors, and CDR3 was defined according to IMGT conventions as the region from the conserved cysteine to phenylalanine. Clonality was calculated as 1 minus Shannon entropy normalized by log2 of the number of productive unique TCRs. Whether scalp clones were CD4 or CD8 was inferred by matching scalp TCRbeta sequences against CD4 and CD8 repertoires sorted from blood. As stored in TCRdb, this immuneACCESS dataset retains in-frame rearrangements with V and J assigned. A fraction of the clones does not appear; measured against another copy, unresolved V genes explain less than half of the discrepancy, and the remainder lacks a known reason. V, J and clone size reflect that table, while D and trimming were determined from the DNA. The sample yields 110,000 or so clones; roughly 56% were counted once. The ten largest clones represent 3% to 4% of the sample.

The data stem from a study of CD8+ T cells in alopecia areata (dated by TCRdb to 2016 to 2019). Describing the broader study: The treated patients, all with moderate-to-severe alopecia areata, were enrolled in an open-label pilot trial of oral tofacitinib given at 5 to 10 mg twice daily. Patients received tofacitinib for 6 to 18 months and were then followed off drug for 6 months to check for delayed response and recurrence. Biopsies were taken from tofacitinib-treated patients at baseline and at 4 and 24 weeks of treatment, and a later scalp biopsy was taken in several of the tofacitinib-treated patients. High-throughput TCRbeta sequencing was used to examine T cell clonal expansion in alopecia areata in both the C3H/HeJ mouse model and human patients. TCRbeta CDR3 regions were amplified by immunoSEQ multiplex PCR with 35 Vbeta forward and 13 Jbeta reverse primers. Clonality in the scalp was compared among normal scalp (n=4), patchy alopecia areata scalp (n=8), and alopecia totalis/universalis scalp (n=8). RNA came from the PAXgene miRNA kit for fixed scalp, the miRNeasy kit for PBMCs, and the RNeasy kit for mouse skin. Human TCRbeta sequencing covered scalp tissue and sorted CD4+ and CD8+ peripheral blood T cells from patchy and totalis/universalis alopecia areata patients and healthy controls. Disease severity in treated patients was measured with the SALT score, which quantifies the percentage of affected scalp surface area.

The paper as a whole reports these results and caveats: During tofacitinib treatment, many expanded lesional clones stuck around in both scalp and blood, and this persistence may partly explain why relapse happens after treatment is stopped. Tofacitinib significantly decreased scalp clonality and the number of expanded CD8+ clones among the top 100 scalp clones. Shared TCR sequences between patients were less evident than in mice, which may be partly attributable to HLA diversity in the patient population. Lesional scalp, especially in alopecia totalis/universalis, showed higher clonality and more expanded CD8+ clones than normal scalp, suggesting antigenic drive. Scalp TCR repertoire analysis is complicated because resident alphabeta T cells in normal human skin are also sequenced, whereas mouse skin is dominated by gammadelta T cells. Because the treated cohort was small and had only one nonresponder, larger studies are needed to examine links between baseline CD8+ expansion and response.

The CDR3 spans 15 residues, from the cysteine through the phenylalanine. Here the CDR3 DNA is all that survives: 45 bases in frame from base 1. Relative to germline, V is 6 bases shorter and J is 5 bases shorter, with 19 bases between their ends. Based on the germline V gene, the CDR1 and CDR2 sequences are MNHEY and SVGAGI. The source is a human donor with alopecia areata. The sequenced sample was CD4+ T cells sorted from blood, obtained at week 24, from a patient treated with tofacitinib. The chain is encoded by TRBV6-5 joined to TRBJ1-1, and perhaps TRBD1 as D gene, on 5 matching bases. The DNA sequence follows: TGTGCCAGCAGGCCCGAGCGGGGGTCGTGGACTGAAGCTTTCTTT. Translated, this is CASRPERGSWTEAFF.